The rows below give T cell receptor beta chains drawn from one sample of a study of tumour-infiltrating T cells in Burkitt lymphoma. TCRdb keeps only in-frame clones here, not all; method: immunoSEQ multiplex PCR. This table holds tens of thousands of clones, 31% found once. Sequencing used tumor tissue. Source of these receptors: a human donor with Burkitt lymphoma. CDR3s include the opening cysteine and the closing phenylalanine or tryptophan. The D gene is left open where the match is weak. Some rows have no size entry. The others give once, few or many, or a class for an expanded clone.

size	V	D	J	DNA	CDR3
.	TRBV19	.	TRBJ2-7	TGTGCCAGTAGTATGACGGGGCTGGTGTACGAGCAGTACTTC	CASSMTGLVYEQYF
few	TRBV5-1	.	TRBJ1-1	TGCGCCAGCAGCTTAAGGGGAGCGGGCACTGAAGCTTTCTTT	CASSLRGAGTEAFF
once	TRBV2	.	TRBJ1-3	TGTGCCAGCAGTGAAGCACCAGCCCGCTCTGGAAACACCATATATTTT	CASSEAPARSGNTIYF
.	TRBV6-1	.	TRBJ2-5	TGTGCCAGCACCCACGCGGGCCAAGAGACCCAGTACTTC	CASTHAGQETQYF
.	TRBV27	.	TRBJ2-3	TGTGCCAGCAGGGGAATAAGCACAGATACGCAGTATTTT	CASRGISTDTQYF
few	TRBV18	.	TRBJ2-5	TGTGCCAGCTCACCCAGGGTACAAGAGACCCAGTACTTC	CASSPRVQETQYF
.	TRBV15	TRBD1	TRBJ1-1	TGTGCCACCAGCAGAGGGACAGGGAACACTGAAGCTTTCTTT	CATSRGTGNTEAFF
.	TRBV7-2	.	TRBJ1-1	TGTGCCAGCAGCCCAAACAGGGTGGGCACTGAAGCTTTCTTT	CASSPNRVGTEAFF
few	TRBV10-3	.	TRBJ2-2	TGTGCCATCAGAACGTCTCCCTTAGAATCCGGGGAGCTGTTTTTT	CAIRTSPLESGELFF
.	TRBV2	TRBD1	TRBJ1-1	TGTGCCAGCAGTCAACAGGGGATGAACACTGAAGCTTTCTTT	CASSQQGMNTEAFF
.	TRBV7-9	.	TRBJ1-2	TGTGCCAGCAGCTCCCCCTCCGGAGGCCTCTATGGCTACACCTTC	CASSSPSGGLYGYTF
.	TRBV7-7	.	TRBJ1-5	TGTGCCAGCAGCTTGGGGGGACCGATTAGCAATCAGCCCCAGCATTTT	CASSLGGPISNQPQHF
few	TRBV7-2	.	TRBJ1-1	TGTGCCAGCAGCCCCGTCGGAAACACTGAAGCTTTCTTT	CASSPVGNTEAFF
few	TRBV7-2	.	TRBJ1-2	TGTGCCAGCAGCACCTCTGGGAACTATGGCTACACCTTC	CASSTSGNYGYTF
few	TRBV5-6	TRBD2	TRBJ2-7	TGTGCCAGCAGTCCGGGACTAGCTATCTACGAGCAGTACTTC	CASSPGLAIYEQYF
.	TRBV6-5	.	TRBJ1-6	TGTGCCTCCCGGGGACTGCGAGGTCCCCTCCACTTT	CASRGLRGPLHF
.	TRBV15	.	TRBJ2-2	TGTGCCACCAGCAGAGACAGGGTCACCGGGGAGCTGTTTTTT	CATSRDRVTGELFF
.	TRBV7-2	.	TRBJ1-1	TGTGCCAGCAGCTCCCAGACGGATACTGAAGCTTTCTTT	CASSSQTDTEAFF
once	TRBV5-4	.	TRBJ2-7	TGTGCCAGCAGCTTGGTAGTGGGTGACGAGCAGTACTTC	CASSLVVGDEQYF
.	TRBV6-5	TRBD1	TRBJ2-1	TGTGCCAGCAGTTCCCGGGGAACAGGGGGCCTCCAGTTCTTC	CASSSRGTGGLQFF
few	TRBV15	.	TRBJ1-1	TGTGCCACCAGCAGTCAGTCGGGAACTGAAGCTTTCTTT	CATSSQSGTEAFF
.	TRBV19	.	TRBJ1-6	TGTGCCAGTGGCGTATCCAATTCACCCCTCCACTTT	CASGVSNSPLHF
few	TRBV9	.	TRBJ2-2	TGTGCCAGCAGCGTAGCGGATATGAACACCGGGGAGCTGTTTTTT	CASSVADMNTGELFF
few	TRBV5-1	.	TRBJ1-2	TGCGCCAGCAGCTTGGGTACCGGGGTGTACGGCTACACCTTC	CASSLGTGVYGYTF
few	TRBV29-1	TRBD1	TRBJ1-1	TGCAGCGTTGCTGGGGACAGGGGGTCAAGGGCTGAAGCTTTCTTT	CSVAGDRGSRAEAFF
.	TRBV13	.	TRBJ2-7	TGTGCCAGCAGCTCGAGGGGGACGGGGGTTACCTACGAGCAGTACTTC	CASSSRGTGVTYEQYF
.	TRBV4-3	TRBD1	TRBJ2-7	TGCGCCAGCAGTCCAGCCGGGACAGGGGGCTACGAGCAGTACTTC	CASSPAGTGGYEQYF
.	TRBV19	.	TRBJ1-1	TGTGCCACCCAGGTTGGGGGGGGAGCAACTGAAGCTTTCTTT	CATQVGGGATEAFF
few	TRBV7-6	TRBD2	TRBJ2-7	TGTGCCAGCAGCACAGCAGGTAGGGGGATAGCGGGACGAGACTACGAGCAGTACTTC	CASSTAGRGIAGRDYEQYF
.	TRBV10-3	.	TRBJ1-5	TGTGCCATTGGGCTTGATGATCAGCCCCAGCATTTT	CAIGLDDQPQHF
.	TRBV2	.	TRBJ1-5	TGTGCCAGCAGTCGGGACATTAGCAATCAGCCCCAGCATTTT	CASSRDISNQPQHF
few	TRBV25-1	.	TRBJ1-6	TGTGCCACCAGCAGGTCCTATAATTCACCCCTCCACTTT	CATSRSYNSPLHF
few	TRBV10-3	.	TRBJ1-5	TGTGCCATAGGAGTGGGCCAATCTAATCAGCCCCAGCATTTT	CAIGVGQSNQPQHF
few	TRBV19	.	TRBJ1-2	TGTGCCAGCGAACTAACCGGACAGCCTTGGAACTATGGCTACACCTTC	CASELTGQPWNYGYTF
.	TRBV27	.	TRBJ1-1	TGTGCCAGCAGTTTAGTTCTGGGATGGGAAGCTTTCTTT	CASSLVLGWEAFF
few	TRBV12-5	TRBD2	TRBJ2-1	TGTGCTAGTGCCCCTGGACTAGCGGGGGGTGGGTTCTTC	CASAPGLAGGGFF
.	TRBV13	.	TRBJ2-5	TGTGCCAGCAGCTTCCACCGCGGGACCCGAAAACGGACCCAGTACTTC	CASSFHRGTRKRTQYF
.	TRBV30	.	TRBJ1-4	TGTGCCGCGGCGGGTCCAAATGAAAAACTGTTTTTT	CAAAGPNEKLFF
few	TRBV10-3	TRBD2	TRBJ2-3	TGTGCCACCGGGGGGGCGGATACGCAGTATTTT	CATGGADTQYF
few	TRBV30	.	TRBJ1-2	TGTGCCTGGAGTGTACAGGGACGAAGGACTGACCTCGAGGGCGGCTACACCTTC	CAWSVQGRRTDLEGGYTF
few	TRBV10-2	.	TRBJ1-5	TGCGCCAGCAGGTGTCAGGTAGTAAGACAGCCCCAGCATTTT	CASRCQVVRQPQHF
.	TRBV19	.	TRBJ1-5	TGTGCCAGTAGTAGGAGGGGCAATCAGCCCCAGCATTTT	CASSRRGNQPQHF
.	TRBV5-6	TRBD1	TRBJ1-6	TGTGCCAGCAGCCGGGACAGGCATTATAATTCACCCCTCCACTTT	CASSRDRHYNSPLHF
.	TRBV25-1	.	TRBJ1-3	TGTGCCAGCAGTGAATATACGGGGTGGCTGAACACCATATATTTT	CASSEYTGWLNTIYF
.	TRBV27	.	TRBJ2-5	TGTGCCAGCAGTTTAAAGACCCAGTACTTC	CASSLKTQYF
many	TRBV7-2	.	TRBJ1-6	TGTGCCAGCTCCAGGGATGGAAATTCACCCCTCCACTTT	CASSRDGNSPLHF
few	TRBV7-8	.	TRBJ2-2	TGTGCCAGCACCAAGAGTATGGGGAACACCGGGGAGCTGTTTTTT	CASTKSMGNTGELFF
.	TRBV2	.	TRBJ2-2	TGTGCCAGCAGTCCCCGACTAGTGAGCACCGGGGAGCTGTTTTTT	CASSPRLVSTGELFF
.	TRBV7-9	TRBD1	TRBJ2-1	TGTGCCAGCAACCCCTTGGGGGGACAGGGTGAACGGTACAATGAGCAGTTCTTC	CASNPLGGQGERYNEQFF
.	TRBV30	.	TRBJ2-5	TGTGCCTGGAGTGTAATTGGACCACGAGAGACCCAGTACTTC	CAWSVIGPRETQYF
few	TRBV6-6	.	TRBJ2-7	TGTGCCAGCAGCTCCGGGCCCTACGAGCAGTACTTC	CASSSGPYEQYF
few	TRBV7-2	TRBD1	TRBJ1-6	TGTGCCAGCACCCCGGGACAGGGGAATTCACCCCTCCACTTT	CASTPGQGNSPLHF
.	TRBV11-2	.	TRBJ2-1	TGTGCCAGCAGCCGTAGTTACGAGCAGTTCTTC	CASSRSYEQFF
.	TRBV4-3	TRBD1	TRBJ1-6	TGCGCCAGCAGCCATCGGGACAGGGATGGTAATTCACCCCTCCACTTT	CASSHRDRDGNSPLHF